The 27 T cell receptor beta chains below all came from one sample that was sequenced in a study of blood T cell repertoires in COVID-19. Clones were sequenced by immunoSEQ multiplex PCR, and TCRdb holds only the in-frame ones, with some missing. The data hold 52,000 or so clones, with 60% to 85% observed a single time. The sequenced material came from peripheral blood. The receptors come from a human donor in a cohort sampled during active COVID-19.

The chain carries TRBV6-6 and TRBJ2-7, with 10 bases that match TRBD1. The ends lost 4 bases at V and 6 bases at J; junction bases unmatched: 12. CDR3 length: 16 residues. Germline CDR1 MNHNY, CDR2 SVGAGI (reference sequence). The CDR3 sequence is CASSSRTGTGVPEQYF. CDR3 nucleotides: TGTGCCAGCAGTTCGAGAACCGGGACAGGGGTCCCCGAGCAGTACTTC.

Here the CDR3 DNA reads TGTGCCAGCAGCTTGGACTCCGGGACAGGGGTTCTCAAGCAGTACTTC. This translates into CASSLDSGTGVLKQYF. The V and J genes are TRBV5-4 and TRBJ2-7, with 10 bases fitting TRBD1. J gave up 8 bases and V 0 bases, and 11 bases lay outside the gene matches. The germline V gene encodes CDR1 SGHNT and CDR2 YYREEE (reference sequence). The CDR3 consists of 16 residues.

The rearrangement uses TRBV5-6 and TRBJ2-1; D gene uncertain. CDR3 length: 12 residues. Trimming stripped 1 base from V and 9 bases from J, with 8 bases between. The germline gives CDR1 SGHDT, CDR2 YYEEEE. The CDR3 nucleotides read TGTGCCAGCAGCTTGCTACTCGTTGAGCAGTTCTTC. It encodes CASSLLLVEQFF.

CDR3 DNA: TGTGCCAGCAGCCTAAGGGACAGGGACTACGAGCAGTACTTC. This gives the protein CASSLRDRDYEQYF. The genes are TRBV7-2 and TRBJ2-7, with 9 bases aligning to TRBD1. Germline lookup yields CDR1 SGHTA and CDR2 FQGNSA. The CDR3 consists of 14 residues. The V and J ends lost 5 bases and 3 bases, in that order; junction bases with no gene match: 5.

The CDR3 region is CASSGDLEDEQYF. CDR3 nucleotide sequence: TGTGCCAGTAGCGGGGATCTCGAGGACGAGCAGTACTTC. The chain has TRBV19 and TRBJ2-7; maybe TRBD2 (5 bases). The V end was cut by 6 bases, the J end by 5 bases, with 14 bases between. CDR1 is LNHDA and CDR2 is SQIVND in the germline V gene (reference sequence). The CDR3 runs to 13 residues.

Only a few counts were recorded for this clone. The V gene is TRBV28, the J gene TRBJ2-7; TRBD2 aligns across 9 bases. The V segment lost 7 bases and the J segment 0 bases; nucleotides outside the gene matches: 4. The germline CDR1 and CDR2 sequences are MDHEN and SYDVKM. CDR3 size: 14 residues. The DNA for the CDR3 is TGTGCCAGCACCCTTAGCGGGAGCTCCTACGAGCAGTACTTC. This codes for CASTLSGSSYEQYF.

This clone was counted once. This rearrangement joins TRBV4-3 to TRBJ2-7; 7 nucleotides align to TRBD1. Germline CDR1 reads LGHNA; CDR2 reads YSLEER. V was pared by 0 bases and J by 2 bases, with 1 base of the junction left unmatched. The CDR3 covers 14 residues. In nucleotides, the CDR3 is TGCGCCAGCAGCCAAGATACAGGGGCCTACGAGCAGTACTTC. Its translation is CASSQDTGAYEQYF.

This clone showed up just a few times. The V and J genes are TRBV7-2 and TRBJ2-7; D is perhaps TRBD2 (6 bases). The CDR3 spans 14 residues. V lost 4 bases to trimming and J lost 2 bases, with 12 bases between them. Germline V gene lookup returns CDR1 SGHTA and CDR2 FQGNSA. The DNA of the CDR3 is TGTGCCAGCAGCTCCCGACTAGGGGCCTACGAGCAGTACTTC. Translation: CASSSRLGAYEQYF.

The chain has TRBV18 and TRBJ1-4; D gene unclear. CDR1 and CDR2 from the germline V gene are KGHSH and LQKENI. Trimming removed 3 bases at V and 2 bases at J, with 19 bases between. The CDR3 covers 18 residues. In DNA, the CDR3 is TGTGCCAGCTCACCGGACTATCACATGTTGGTCACTAATGAAAAACTGTTTTTT. Its protein product is CASSPDYHMLVTNEKLFF.

The rearrangement uses TRBV4-3 and TRBJ2-1; 8 bases fit TRBD2. Germline V gene sequence: CDR1 LGHNA, CDR2 YSLEER. V dropped 0 bases and J dropped 7; count of bases not matched to a gene: 2. This CDR3 comprises 14 residues. CDR3 amino acids: CASSQEAGENEQFF. CDR3 in DNA: TGCGCCAGCAGCCAAGAAGCGGGAGAGAATGAGCAGTTCTTC.

The genes are TRBV18 and TRBJ2-7; 9 bases match TRBD2. The V and J ends lost 3 bases and 5 bases, in that order; junction bases with no gene match: 8. Per the germline V gene, CDR1 is KGHSH and CDR2 is LQKENI. This CDR3 has 15 residues. The CDR3 spells CASSPQTSGQNEQYF. The CDR3 nucleotides read TGTGCCAGCTCACCTCAAACTAGCGGGCAGAACGAGCAGTACTTC.

The chain has TRBV27 and TRBJ1-1; 8 nucleotides line up with TRBD1. Germline V gene sequence: CDR1 MNHEY, CDR2 SMNVEV (reference sequence). CDR3 size: 14 residues. Losses at the gene ends were 7 bases for V and 1 base for J; bases not matched to a gene: 5. CDR3 in DNA: TGTGCCAGCACTGACAGGGGCCCGAACACTGAAGCTTTCTTT. Its translation is CASTDRGPNTEAFF.

The chain links TRBV9 to TRBJ2-7, with D tentatively TRBD2 (6 bases). This CDR3 contains 13 residues. Trimming took off 2 bases at V and 0 bases at J, with 6 bases between the two ends. Germline V gene data show CDR1 as SGDLS and CDR2 as YYNGEE. The CDR3 here is CASSVGSSYEQYF. In nucleotides, the CDR3 is TGTGCCAGCAGCGTCGGGAGCTCCTACGAGCAGTACTTC.

This chain joins TRBV7-3 and TRBJ2-5; TRBD2 agrees at 7 bases. Germline CDR1 reads SGHTA; CDR2 reads FQGTGA. CDR3 length: 13 residues. V was clipped by 6 bases and J by 1 base; unmatched bases: 2. The CDR3 loop reads CASRASGQETQYF. In DNA, the CDR3 is TGTGCCAGCAGGGCTAGCGGCCAAGAGACCCAGTACTTC. The variable domain in full, completed from reference TRBV7-3 and TRBJ2-5, reads GAGVSQTPSNKVTEKGKYVELRCDPISGHTALYWYRQSLGQGPEFLIYFQGTGAADDSGLPNDRFFAVRPEGSVSTLKIQRTERGDSAVYLCASRASGQETQYFGPGTRLLVL.

The rearrangement links TRBV27 to TRBJ1-1, with 7 bases that match TRBD1. The CDR3 has 14 residues. The germline gives CDR1 MNHEY, CDR2 SMNVEV (reference sequence). Germline trimming cut 3 bases from V and 5 bases from J; bases unmatched to any gene: 6. CDR3 DNA sequence: TGTGCCAGCAGTTTCGGAACAGGGGTAACTGAAGCTTTCTTT. It yields the protein CASSFGTGVTEAFF.

The chain uses TRBV5-1 and TRBJ1-1, with D perhaps matching TRBD1 (6 bases). V lost 3 bases, J lost 0 bases, and 12 bases lay in between. The length of the CDR3 is 15 residues. Germline V lookup: CDR1 SGHRS, CDR2 YFSETQ. For the CDR3, the DNA is TGCGCCAGCAGCTCCGGGACACTTATGAACACTGAAGCTTTCTTT. Translating gives CASSSGTLMNTEAFF.

In this sample, this clone turned up a few times. The V and J genes are TRBV19 and TRBJ2-7, with 12 bases aligning to TRBD2. Germline-derived CDR1 and CDR2 are LNHDA and SQIVND (reference sequence). Trimming removed 1 base from V and 3 bases from J; junction bases left unmatched: 4. This CDR3 region has 16 residues. The CDR3 reads CASSIGTSGAGYEQYF. In DNA, the CDR3 is TGTGCCAGTAGTATAGGGACTAGCGGGGCTGGCTACGAGCAGTACTTC.

This CDR3 is CASSISARGSNQPQHF. DNA of the CDR3: TGTGCCAGTAGTATATCGGCCAGGGGGAGTAATCAGCCCCAGCATTTT. J is TRBJ1-5 and V is TRBV19; 7 positions match TRBD1. CDR3 length: 16 amino acids. The V and J ends lost 2 bases and 4 bases, in that order; junction bases with no gene match: 8. Germline CDR1 reads LNHDA; CDR2 reads SQIVND (reference sequence). Based on the CDR3 plus reference TRBV19 and TRBJ1-5, the full variable domain is DGGITQSPKYLFRKEGQNVTLSCEQNLNHDAMYWYRQDPGQGLRLIYYSQIVNDFQKGDIAEGYSVSREKKESFPLTVTSAQKNPTAFYLCASSISARGSNQPQHFGDGTRLSIL.

The V call is TRBV11-3, the J call TRBJ2-7; 8 bases are a match to TRBD1. Germline CDR1 is SGHNT and CDR2 is YENEEA. The CDR3 contains 15 residues. The V gene end was trimmed by 1 base and the J gene end by 3 bases; junction bases not matched to a gene: 5. The CDR3 region is CASSLGRDRHYEQYF. The CDR3 DNA is TGTGCCAGCAGCTTAGGCCGGGACAGGCACTACGAGCAGTACTTC.

This sequence joins TRBV3-1 (or the pseudogene TRBV3-2) and TRBJ1-5, with D unresolved. V was clipped by 0 bases and J by 3 bases, with 12 bases between them. CDR1 and CDR2 (germline): LGHDT, YNNKEL (reference sequence). The CDR3 is 16 residues long. The CDR3 nucleotides read TGTGCCAGCAGCCAAGATCTCCCCGGAGCCAATCAGCCCCAGCATTTT. Its translation is CASSQDLPGANQPQHF.

The chain carries TRBV11-2 and TRBJ2-5, with a tentative D call TRBD2 (6 bases). This CDR3 is built from 16 residues. V was pared by 6 bases and J by 2 bases, with 19 bases between. Germline CDR1 and CDR2: SGHAT and FQNNGV. This CDR3 is CASRPLPGTLQETQYF. The DNA of the CDR3 is TGTGCCAGCAGACCTCTCCCCGGGACTCTTCAAGAGACCCAGTACTTC.

V gene TRBV27 combines with J gene TRBJ1-1; no clear D gene. The CDR3 extends over 13 amino acids. The V gene lost 8 bases and the J gene lost 1 base, with 11 bases spanning the gap. CDR1 and CDR2 from the germline V gene are MNHEY and SMNVEV (reference sequence). The CDR3 DNA follows: TGTGCCAGCCGAGACAACCGGAACACTGAAGCTTTCTTT. This translates into CASRDNRNTEAFF.

J is TRBJ2-7 and V is TRBV5-4; D ambiguous. Germline V CDR1 and CDR2: SGHNT, YYREEE (reference sequence). V lost 0 bases to trimming and J lost 4 bases, with 14 bases between them. This CDR3 comprises 15 residues. The CDR3 spells CASSLGPRGPYEQYF. The CDR3 DNA sequence: TGTGCCAGCAGCTTGGGGCCTCGCGGCCCATACGAGCAGTACTTC.

The V gene is TRBV15, the J gene TRBJ1-3, with D hard to call. CDR3 size: 13 residues. Germline assignment: CDR1 LNHNV and CDR2 YYDKDF (reference sequence). The V end lost 0 bases, the J end lost 4 bases, and 4 bases lay between the germline ends. The CDR3 loop reads CATSRDRGNTIYF. In DNA form, the CDR3 reads TGTGCCACCAGCAGAGATCGGGGAAACACCATATATTTT. Full variable domain (outside the CDR3, taken from reference TRBV15 and TRBJ1-3): DAMVIQNPRYQVTQFGKPVTLSCSQTLNHNVMYWYQQKSSQAPKLLFHYYDKDFNNEADTPDNFQSRRPNTSFCFLDIRSPGLGDTAMYLCATSRDRGNTIYFGEGSWLTVV.

The DNA of the CDR3 is TGTGCCAGCAGTGAACTCGCGCCCCCTAACTATGGCTACACCTTC. Protein sequence: CASSELAPPNYGYTF. The gene calls are TRBV6-1 and TRBJ1-2; D not certain. The V gene lost 2 bases and the J gene lost 0 bases, with 10 bases spanning the gap. The CDR3 totals 15 residues. CDR1 and CDR2 (germline): MNHNS, SASEGT.

A single count supports this clone. J is TRBJ2-7 and V is TRBV7-9; weak D call: TRBD1 (6 bases). CDR3 length: 16 residues. Trimming removed 5 bases at V and 1 base at J, with 18 bases between. Germline V gives CDR1 SEHNR, CDR2 FQNEAQ (reference sequence). CDR3 in amino acids: CASSLQTGERSYEQYF. CDR3 coding DNA: TGTGCCAGCAGCCTTCAGACAGGTGAGAGGTCCTACGAGCAGTACTTC.

The rearrangement uses TRBV6-6 and TRBJ1-1; D is unresolved. From germline, CDR1 is MNHNY and CDR2 SVGAGI (reference sequence). V was trimmed by 6 bases and J by 1 base, leaving 18 bases between them. This CDR3 comprises 16 residues. The CDR3 protein is CASSSGRSDPNTEAFF. DNA for the CDR3: TGTGCCAGCAGCTCGGGGAGGTCGGACCCGAACACTGAAGCTTTCTTT.